One and the same sample provided the 6 T cell receptor beta chains below, sequenced in a study of blood T cell repertoires in COVID-19. The repertoire was sequenced with immunoSEQ multiplex PCR; TCRdb's copy has only in-frame clones and lacks some. The table records approximately 65,000 clones, 70% to 85% of them present only once. Input material: peripheral blood. The receptors here all came from a man between 60 and 75 years old with acute or convalescent COVID-19.

V is TRBV6-5 and J is TRBJ1-1; a weak D match, TRBD1 (5 bases). V lost 5 bases and J 6 bases, leaving 13 bases between the germline ends. This CDR3 has 13 residues. Germline V CDR1 and CDR2: MNHEY, SVGAGI. The chain's CDR3 is CASSPGRRAEAFF. CDR3 nucleotides: TGTGCCAGCAGTCCAGGGCGACGGGCTGAAGCTTTCTTT.

This chain uses TRBV6-2 or TRBV6-3 with TRBJ1-5, with D uncertain. Trimming left V 5 bases short and J 1 base short, with 18 bases between. CDR3 length: 17 amino acids. The germline V gene has CDR1 MNHEY and CDR2 SVGEGT. CDR3 region: CASSRRPGIISNQPQHF. CDR3 in DNA: TGTGCCAGCAGTCGTCGGCCGGGGATTATCAGCAATCAGCCCCAGCATTTT.

The gene calls are TRBV11-2 and TRBJ2-3, with 7 bases matching TRBD1. The CDR3 length is 16 residues. V was pared by 4 bases and J by 0 bases, with 7 bases of the junction left unmatched. CDR1 is SGHAT and CDR2 is FQNNGV in the germline V gene. As DNA, the CDR3 is TGTGCCAGCAGCTCTAGAGGGGACAGTAGCACAGATACGCAGTATTTT. As protein: CASSSRGDSSTDTQYF.

The rearrangement links TRBV9 to TRBJ2-7; 8 bases are a match to TRBD2. The J segment lost 2 bases and the V segment lost 4 bases, leaving 5 bases of the junction unmatched. Germline V gene data show CDR1 as SGDLS and CDR2 as YYNGEE. The CDR3 loop spans 14 amino acids. The chain's CDR3 is CASSFRGGTYEQYF. The CDR3 DNA sequence: TGTGCCAGCAGCTTCCGCGGGGGGACCTACGAGCAGTACTTC.

This chain uses TRBV4-3 with TRBJ2-7; weak D call: TRBD2 (6 bases). The CDR3 length is 14 residues. CDR1 is LGHNA, CDR2 YSLEER, per germline. Trimming stripped 4 bases from V and 3 bases from J, with 13 bases between. CDR3 in DNA: TGCGCCAGCAGCCTGGGACTCAACCGCTACGAGCAGTACTTC. Translating gives CASSLGLNRYEQYF.

V usage is TRBV11-2 and J usage is TRBJ2-7; TRBD2 aligns across 7 bases. The CDR3 length is 15 residues. The V gene's germline CDR1 is SGHAT and CDR2 FQNNGV. Trimming took 4 bases from V and 4 from J; bases not matched to a gene: 10. The CDR3: CASSSERDHVYEQYF. CDR3 nucleotides: TGTGCCAGCAGCTCCGAGCGGGACCACGTTTACGAGCAGTACTTC.